The clone carrying this TCR beta chain was observed a few times. The CDR3 consists of 15 residues. V dropped 1 base and J dropped 2; count of bases not matched to a gene: 2. Germline V gene data show CDR1 as SGHRS and CDR2 as YFSETQ. The plating included roughly 200,000 irradiated, violet-dye-labeled stimulator cells together with roughly 200,000 CFSE-labeled responder cells. The record originates from a study of graft-versus-host responses after intestinal transplantation. As for the study in general: The recipients all started with anti-thymocyte globulin induction and then took tacrolimus and steroids for around three years. Whole-study results and caveats: Detected in recipient marrow were GvH clones, some of which were first observed in ileum or blood.

Data came from immunoSEQ multiplex PCR; TCRdb stores just in-frame clones and leaves some out. The table records some 8,000 clones, around 30% of them present only once. The chain couples TRBV5-1 to TRBJ2-2; 7 bases fit TRBD1. This clonotype was obtained from a human patient who received an intestinal transplant. Specimen: alloreactive CD4+ T cells from a mixed lymphocyte reaction culture, collected before intestinal transplant. Subset: CFSE-low proliferating T cells sorted from approximately 6-day pre-transplant mixed lymphocyte reaction (GvH or HvG direction). The CDR3 reads CASSLRGRNTGELFF. The CDR3 bases are TGCGCCAGCAGCTTGAGGGGGCGCAACACCGGGGAGCTGTTTTTT.